The rows below give T cell receptor beta chains drawn from one sample of a study of beta chain features in type 1 diabetes. Assay used: immunoSEQ multiplex PCR; TCRdb lists only in-frame clones, some missing. The profile covers about 290,000 clones, with around 7.3% appearing a single time and 1% taken by the ten largest. Sequenced: central memory CD4+ T cells from blood. These TCRs come from a woman in her late teens or twenties in good health. Both conserved end residues are part of each CDR3. D genes are given only for firm matches. Expanded clones get a size class; other rows say once, few or many, or leave the size out.

d_call: TRBD1
j_call: TRBJ2-7
v_call: TRBV6-5
clone_size: few
cdr3_nt: TGTGCCGTGACAGGGAGCTCCTACGAGCAGTACTTC
cdr3_aa: CAVTGSSYEQYF

d_call: NA
j_call: TRBJ1-6
v_call: TRBV28
clone_size: NA
cdr3_nt: TGTGCCAGCAGCCCCGGGACAACGAATTCACCCCTCCACTTT
cdr3_aa: CASSPGTTNSPLHF

d_call: TRBD1
j_call: TRBJ1-1
v_call: TRBV7-9
clone_size: NA
cdr3_nt: TGTGCCAGCAGCACGAAACCGGGACAGGACACTGAAGCTTTCTTT
cdr3_aa: CASSTKPGQDTEAFF

d_call: TRBD2
j_call: TRBJ2-1
v_call: TRBV2
clone_size: few
cdr3_nt: TGTGCCAGCATTGTCGAGGGAGGGTACAATGAGCAGTTCTTC
cdr3_aa: CASIVEGGYNEQFF

d_call: NA
j_call: TRBJ1-2
v_call: TRBV7-2
clone_size: few
cdr3_nt: TGTGCCAGCAGCTTAGTCTCATGGGGAAAACTTAACTATGGCTACACCTTC
cdr3_aa: CASSLVSWGKLNYGYTF

d_call: NA
j_call: TRBJ2-7
v_call: TRBV4-2
clone_size: few
cdr3_nt: TGTGCCAGCAGCCAAGGTGCCTCCTACGAGCAGTACTTC
cdr3_aa: CASSQGASYEQYF

d_call: NA
j_call: TRBJ1-1
v_call: TRBV7-9
clone_size: few
cdr3_nt: TGTGCCAGCAGGTCGACTGGGATCAACACTGAAGCTTTCTTT
cdr3_aa: CASRSTGINTEAFF

d_call: NA
j_call: TRBJ2-7
v_call: TRBV27
clone_size: many
cdr3_nt: TGTGCCAGCAGTTTTCTTCAGGGGGAGCAGTACTTC
cdr3_aa: CASSFLQGEQYF

d_call: TRBD1
j_call: TRBJ1-2
v_call: TRBV2
clone_size: few
cdr3_nt: TGTGCCAGCAGCGCCGACAGGGGGGGCTACACCTTC
cdr3_aa: CASSADRGGYTF

d_call: TRBD1
j_call: TRBJ1-2
v_call: TRBV2
clone_size: NA
cdr3_nt: TGTGCCAGCAGTGAACGTTCTTATGGACAGGGCGGCTACACCTTC
cdr3_aa: CASSERSYGQGGYTF

d_call: TRBD1
j_call: TRBJ2-1
v_call: TRBV7-9
clone_size: many
cdr3_nt: TGTGCCAGCAGCCCACAGGGGGAGCTATACAATGAGCAGTTCTTC
cdr3_aa: CASSPQGELYNEQFF